What follows are 21 T cell receptor beta chains derived from one specimen sequenced in a study of cytomegalovirus exposure and HLA in healthy donors. Repertoires were generated with immunoSEQ multiplex PCR, while TCRdb's copy carries only in-frame clones and drops some. The data contain about 130,000 clones, about 87% of them seen just once; the ten biggest clones take up less than 8%. The sample comprised PBMCs. Source of these receptors: a woman in her 30s in good health and CMV-seropositive.

This chain uses TRBV28 with TRBJ1-4; no firm D call. Germline V gene lookup returns CDR1 MDHEN and CDR2 SYDVKM. The CDR3 totals 12 residues. The ends were cut back, 6 bases at V and 4 bases at J, with 6 bases in the middle. CDR3 sequence: CASRQINEKLFF. The CDR3 nucleotides are TGTGCCAGCAGACAGATTAATGAAAAACTGTTTTTT. The whole variable domain, filled in from reference TRBV28 and TRBJ1-4, reads DVKVTQSSRYLVKRTGEKVFLECVQDMDHENMFWYRQDPGLGLRLIYFSYDVKMKEKGDIPEGYSVSREKKERFSLILESASTNQTSMYLCASRQINEKLFFGSGTQLSVL.

The chain employs TRBV18 and TRBJ2-7, with D possibly TRBD2 on 5 matching bases. CDR3 length equals 15 residues. Looked up from germline, CDR1 is KGHSH and CDR2 is LQKENI. With 3 bases removed from V and 2 bases from J, the gap between germline ends came to 14 bases. CDR3 residues: CASSPCRTGAYEQYF. CDR3 DNA: TGTGCCAGCTCACCTTGCCGGACTGGGGCCTACGAGCAGTACTTC.

The genes are TRBV29-1 and TRBJ2-1; possible D gene TRBD2, 6 bases. In germline, CDR1 is SQVTM, CDR2 ANQGSEA. The CDR3 consists of 18 residues. Trimming pared 2 bases from V and 2 bases from J, leaving 22 bases between. The CDR3 spells CSVEKLGVSGTPYNEQFF. The CDR3 coding sequence is TGCAGCGTTGAAAAGCTTGGGGTTAGCGGTACTCCCTACAATGAGCAGTTCTTC.

CDR3 bases: TGCGCCAGCAGCTTGGGGCTAGGTCCGACCGATGAGCAGTTCTTC. This codes for CASSLGLGPTDEQFF. V gene TRBV5-1 combines with J gene TRBJ2-1; D unresolved. The V end lost 0 bases, the J end lost 8 bases, and 15 bases lay between the germline ends. Germline V gene sequence: CDR1 SGHRS, CDR2 YFSETQ. The CDR3 runs 15 residues.

CDR3 loop: CSASSGAQYF. Written as DNA, the CDR3 is TGCAGTGCTAGTTCGGGGGCGCAGTATTTT. J is TRBJ2-3 and V is TRBV20-1; D may be TRBD2 (6 bases). The CDR3 loop spans 10 amino acids. Per germline, CDR1 DFQATT and CDR2 SNEGSKA (reference sequence). Trimming pared 3 bases from V and 10 bases from J, leaving 8 bases between.

The V and J genes are TRBV5-4 and TRBJ2-3, with 13 positions matching TRBD2. The CDR3 extends over 17 amino acids. Per the germline V gene, CDR1 is SGHNT and CDR2 is YYREEE (reference sequence). V was clipped by 6 bases and J by 4 bases; unmatched bases: 11. The CDR3 is CASTSDPGLAGPDTQYF. The CDR3 DNA reads as TGTGCCAGCACCTCGGATCCGGGACTAGCGGGGCCAGATACGCAGTATTTT.

The genes are TRBV28 and TRBJ1-5; no firm D call. The V end lost 0 bases, the J end lost 3 bases, and 9 bases lay between the germline ends. The CDR3 loop spans 15 amino acids. Germline values: CDR1 MDHEN, CDR2 SYDVKM. CDR3 sequence reads: CASSLWVGVNQPQHF. CDR3 nucleotide sequence: TGTGCCAGCAGTTTATGGGTGGGAGTCAATCAGCCCCAGCATTTT. Based on the CDR3 plus reference TRBV28 and TRBJ1-5, the full variable domain is DVKVTQSSRYLVKRTGEKVFLECVQDMDHENMFWYRQDPGLGLRLIYFSYDVKMKEKGDIPEGYSVSREKKERFSLILESASTNQTSMYLCASSLWVGVNQPQHFGDGTRLSIL.

The rearrangement uses TRBV11-3 and TRBJ2-5, with D maybe TRBD1 (5 bases). Germline V gene sequence: CDR1 SGHNT, CDR2 YENEEA. This CDR3 region has 13 residues. Between the trimmed V and J ends, which lost 5 bases and 5 bases, there was a span of 12 bases. CDR3 nucleotide sequence: TGTGCCAGCAGCCGAAGGGGATGGGAGACCCAGTACTTC. Amino acids: CASSRRGWETQYF.

V is TRBV25-1 and J is TRBJ2-3, with 12 bases identical to TRBD2. This CDR3 spans 16 amino acids. Trimming removed 3 bases from V and 10 bases from J; junction bases left unmatched: 11. Germline V lookup: CDR1 MGHDK, CDR2 SYGVNS. DNA for the CDR3: TGTGCCAGCAGTGATTCTCGGACTAGCGGGGAGCGTCCGCAGTATTTT. Its protein product is CASSDSRTSGERPQYF.

This chain uses TRBV7-8 with TRBJ1-1; the D is unclear. The CDR3 spans 15 residues. V was cut by 4 bases and J by 0 bases, with 12 bases left in between. Germline V gene sequence: CDR1 SGHVS, CDR2 FQNEAQ. The CDR3 region has the DNA TGTGCCAGCAGCTACAGTGGTCAGATGAACACTGAAGCTTTCTTT. Protein product: CASSYSGQMNTEAFF.

The chain carries TRBV5-5 and TRBJ2-1; 9 bases match TRBD2. CDR1 SGHKS and CDR2 YYEKEE come from the germline V gene (reference sequence). V dropped 4 bases and J dropped 1; count of bases not matched to a gene: 3. The CDR3 covers 15 residues. The CDR3 nucleotides are TGTGCCAGCAGCCCAGGACTAGCGTCCTACAATGAGCAGTTCTTC. This sequence encodes CASSPGLASYNEQFF. Using reference TRBV5-5 and TRBJ2-1 for the parts outside the CDR3, the full variable domain is DAGVTQSPTHLIKTRGQQVTLRCSPISGHKSVSWYQQVLGQGPQFIFQYYEKEERGRGNFPDRFSARQFPNYSSELNVNALLLGDSALYLCASSPGLASYNEQFFGPGTRLTVL.

In its sample, this clone was seen a few times. CDR3 bases: TGTGCCAGCAGTTACGAGGGTGGTACCCTCCACTTT. Translated, it gives CASSYEGGTLHF. This sequence joins TRBV6-5 and TRBJ1-6, with D unclear. Deletions cut 2 bases from V and 14 bases from J, with 10 bases between. The length of the CDR3 is 12 residues. The germline V gene encodes CDR1 MNHEY and CDR2 SVGAGI.

Ten or more counts support this clone. The rearrangement uses TRBV18 and TRBJ1-5; D uncertain. The V gene's germline CDR1 is KGHSH and CDR2 LQKENI. The length of the CDR3 is 13 residues. V gave up 2 bases and J gave up 7 bases, with 9 bases separating them. CDR3 residues: CASSPDFSQPQHF. CDR3 DNA: TGTGCCAGCTCACCAGACTTCTCCCAGCCCCAGCATTTT.

This rearrangement joins TRBV7-8 to TRBJ2-1; 7 nucleotides match TRBD1. The CDR3 is 15 amino acids. Losses at the gene ends were 5 bases for V and 2 bases for J; bases not matched to a gene: 6. Germline V CDR1 and CDR2: SGHVS, FQNEAQ. The CDR3, as DNA: TGTGCCAGCAGCGCGACAGGGTTCACCTACAATGAGCAGTTCTTC. Translating gives CASSATGFTYNEQFF.

This rearrangement joins TRBV5-1 to TRBJ2-5; a possible D gene is TRBD1 (6 bases). There are 14 residues in the CDR3. Germline CDR1 is SGHRS and CDR2 is YFSETQ. Trimming removed 4 bases at V and 2 bases at J, with 12 bases between. The CDR3 protein is CASSPGQRQETQYF. The CDR3 coding sequence is TGCGCCAGCAGCCCAGGACAGCGGCAAGAGACCCAGTACTTC.

V and J are TRBV5-1 and TRBJ1-1, with TRBD1 matching 7 bases. The CDR3 loop spans 17 amino acids. Germline V gene lookup returns CDR1 SGHRS and CDR2 YFSETQ. Trimming removed 0 bases from V and 2 bases from J; junction bases left unmatched: 10. CDR3 sequence (DNA): TGCGCCAGCAGCTTGGGCACAGGGGCGGGTATAAACACTGAAGCTTTCTTT. Translation gives CASSLGTGAGINTEAFF.

The chain has TRBV27 and TRBJ1-2; 8 bases align to TRBD1. V gave up 6 bases and J gave up 2 bases; unmatched junction bases: 5. In germline, CDR1 is MNHEY, CDR2 SMNVEV (reference sequence). The CDR3 runs to 14 residues. CDR3 in amino acids: CASSRAGGNYGYTF. CDR3 bases: TGTGCCAGCAGCCGAGCAGGGGGCAACTATGGCTACACCTTC.

This clone was counted once. The V and J genes are TRBV13 and TRBJ2-7; D remains unclear. This CDR3 is built from 15 residues. Germline lookup yields CDR1 PRHDT and CDR2 FYEKMQ (reference sequence). Trimming stripped 5 bases from V and 2 bases from J, with 16 bases between. CDR3 sequence reads: CASSLSTLPTYEQYF. The CDR3 bases are TGTGCCAGCAGCCTCTCGACATTACCGACCTACGAGCAGTACTTC.

CDR3 amino acids: CASSQLAGATYEQYF. The CDR3, as DNA: TGTGCCAGCTCACAACTAGCGGGAGCAACCTACGAGCAGTACTTC. The chain is built from TRBV18 and TRBJ2-7; 11 bases match TRBD2. The CDR3 covers 15 residues. CDR1 and CDR2 (germline): KGHSH, LQKENI. After removal of 4 bases from V and 2 bases from J, the junction contained 4 bases not matched to a gene.

The rearrangement uses TRBV7-8 and TRBJ2-1; weak D call: TRBD2 (5 bases). From germline, CDR1 is SGHVS and CDR2 FQNEAQ. This CDR3 is 14 amino acids long. V lost 0 bases and J lost 4, with 7 bases in between. The CDR3 region is CASSLAGEYNEQFF. The CDR3 DNA follows: TGTGCCAGCAGCTTAGCGGGAGAGTACAATGAGCAGTTCTTC.

The V call is TRBV2, the J call TRBJ2-6, with unresolved D. Germline lookup yields CDR1 SNHLY and CDR2 FYNNEI. V was clipped by 8 bases and J by 2 bases, with 13 bases between them. The CDR3 has 15 amino acids. For the CDR3, the DNA is TGTGCCAGCGGCCGAGGTGATCCTGGGGCCAACGTCCTGACTTTC. Its protein is CASGRGDPGANVLTF.